The T cell receptor (beta chain) described here comes from a study of shared clonotypes between healthy human individuals. Germline V gene sequence: CDR1 MDHEN, CDR2 SYDVKM. V lost 5 bases and J lost 4; bases outside the gene matches: 11. The CDR3 length is 16 residues. The genomic DNA of each subset was split evenly across several immunoSEQ plates. PCR replicates from unsorted PBMC used roughly 300 ng DNA, and this amount was 25,000 to 35,000 T cell genomes. It was on ten immunoSEQ deep assay plates that unsorted PBMC DNA was sequenced. This table comes from immunoSEQ multiplex PCR, and its TCRdb copy is limited to in-frame clones, with some not included. The data contain around 440,000 clones, 60% to 80% of them singletons.

This sequence originates from a middle-aged woman in good health. Some clones in this sample may be carry-over from other donors' samples. The rearrangement joins TRBV28 to TRBJ1-2; 9 nucleotides align to TRBD1. Sequenced input: PBMCs. The CDR3: CASSPGGTGPGYGYTF. The DNA of the CDR3 is TGTGCCAGCAGTCCCGGGGGGACAGGGCCGGGCTATGGCTACACCTTC.